This T cell receptor beta chain is drawn from a study of control samples from healthy donors and cancer patients. The CDR3 loop spans 17 amino acids. With 5 bases removed from V and 5 bases from J, the gap between germline ends came to 21 bases. Germline V gives CDR1 SGHTA, CDR2 FQGTGA. The method was immunoSEQ multiplex PCR; TCRdb's version includes in-frame clones alone and lacks a portion of them. The top ten clones hold approximately 12% of a sample with 25,000 to 35,000 clones, 90% to 95% of them seen once. The receptor was derived from a man aged 45 to 65 with lung cancer. The sample consisted of PBMCs. V usage is TRBV7-3 and J usage is TRBJ2-2; D could derive from TRBD1 or TRBD2 (5 bases each). The CDR3 sequence: CASSRQVGTRFTGELFF. CDR3 DNA sequence: TGTGCCAGCAGCCGTCAAGTCGGGACCCGCTTTACCGGGGAGCTGTTTTTT.